Listed below are T cell receptor beta chains from one sample, sequenced in a study of T-cell memory formation after mild COVID-19. TCRdb reprocessed the 5' RACE reads with MiXCR, giving one entry per CDR3 protein. The data hold roughly 45,000 distinct CDR3 sequences, with 25% to 30% observed a single time. Sequencing input: PBMCs or a T cell subset sorted from them (not recorded which). Receptors were obtained from a young man who had mild COVID-19 (a few samples of this study predate the infection). Cell type and time point are not known. Both conserved end residues are part of each CDR3. The order of the fields is V gene, D gene, J gene, CDR3 length, clone size, CDR3 protein, CDR3 DNA. A D gene is named only where the DNA matches it firmly. Size tells how often a clone was seen (once, few, many) or the class of an expanded clone, and some rows leave it out.

>TRBV7-6|.|TRBJ2-4|15|few
CASSLDGQAKNIQYF
TGTGCCAGCAGCTTAGATGGTCAGGCCAAAAACATTCAGTACTTC
>TRBV4-3|.|TRBJ1-1|17|few
CASSQDRIRGRSTEAFF
TGCGCCAGCAGCCAAGACCGTATTAGGGGGAGGTCGACTGAAGCTTTCTTT
>TRBV6-2/TRBV6-3|.|TRBJ2-3|14|.
CASSPDTATDTQYF
TGTGCCAGCAGTCCGGACACTGCCACAGATACGCAGTATTTT
>TRBV29-1|.|TRBJ2-1|10|few
CSGAGNEQFF
TGCAGCGGTGCAGGAAATGAGCAGTTCTTC
>TRBV29-1|.|TRBJ2-2|12|.
CSAASPNGELFF
TGCAGCGCCGCGAGCCCTAACGGGGAGCTGTTTTTT
>TRBV11-2|.|TRBJ2-5|17|few
CASSKKTGTGATETQYF
TGTGCCAGCAGCAAAAAAACCGGGACGGGGGCGACGGAGACCCAGTACTTC
>TRBV30|.|TRBJ2-5|12|.
CAWNGRWETQYF
TGTGCCTGGAATGGCAGGTGGGAGACCCAGTACTTC
>TRBV12-3/TRBV12-4|.|TRBJ1-1|12|.
CASIGTDPEAFF
TGTGCCAGCATCGGGACCGACCCTGAAGCTTTCTTT
>TRBV6-5|.|TRBJ2-7|14|few
CASSSPGQRYEQYF
TGTGCCAGCAGTTCTCCGGGACAACGATACGAGCAGTACTTC
>TRBV11-2|.|TRBJ2-5|14|.
CASSLGVRVETQYF
TGTGCCAGCAGCTTAGGTGTCAGGGTGGAGACCCAGTACTTC
>TRBV15|.|TRBJ1-2|16|.
CATSRGGTGRSGGYTF
TGTGCCACCAGCAGAGGAGGGACCGGTCGGTCAGGGGGCTACACCTTC
>TRBV5-6|.|TRBJ2-5|13|once
CASSLDGPETQYF
TGTGCCAGCAGCTTGGACGGGCCGGAGACCCAGTACTTC
>TRBV29-1|TRBD2|TRBJ2-1|15|.
CSVEDPGLAKNEQFF
TGCAGCGTTGAAGATCCGGGACTAGCGAAGAATGAGCAGTTCTTC
>TRBV6-5|TRBD2|TRBJ2-1|15|.
CASNLGRGAYNEQFF
TGTGCCAGCAATCTGGGGCGGGGGGCCTACAATGAGCAGTTCTTC
>TRBV7-3|.|TRBJ2-5|14|.
CASSQPGVQETQYF
TGTGCCAGCAGCCAACCAGGGGTGCAAGAGACCCAGTACTTC
>TRBV4-1|.|TRBJ2-5|13|.
CASSQVQEETQYF
TGCGCCAGCAGCCAAGTTCAGGAAGAGACCCAGTACTTC
>TRBV6-4|TRBD1|TRBJ2-2|14|.
CASSDSTGGGELFF
TGTGCCAGCAGTGACTCGACAGGGGGCGGGGAGCTGTTTTTT
>TRBV7-2|TRBD1|TRBJ2-7|16|.
CASSLGHGQGSYEQYF
TGTGCCAGCAGCTTAGGACATGGACAGGGTTCCTACGAGCAGTACTTC
>TRBV12-3/TRBV12-4|.|TRBJ2-2|14|few
CASSFFSLAGELFF
TGTGCCAGCAGTTTTTTCAGCCTAGCCGGGGAGCTGTTTTTT
>TRBV6-6|.|TRBJ2-3|16|.
CASSYPEGKKRKTQYF
TGTGCCAGCAGTTACCCTGAGGGAAAAAAGAGGAAGACGCAGTATTTT
>TRBV4-1|.|TRBJ1-6|15|.
CASSQDRGNNSPLHF
TGCGCCAGCAGCCAAGATCGGGGGAATAATTCACCCCTCCACTTT
>TRBV15|.|TRBJ2-7|14|few
CATSGSGAPYEQYF
TGTGCCACCAGCGGGTCGGGAGCCCCCTACGAGCAGTACTTC
>TRBV4-3|.|TRBJ1-2|18|.
CASSQTGTIVSRRYGYTF
TGCGCCAGCAGCCAAACCGGGACCATTGTAAGTCGGCGCTATGGCTACACCTTC
>TRBV6-2/TRBV6-3|TRBD2|TRBJ2-3|14|few
CASTNGGFADTQYF
TGTGCCAGCACCAACGGGGGGTTCGCAGATACGCAGTATTTT
>TRBV9|.|TRBJ2-2|12|.
CASSLYAGELFF
TGTGCCAGCAGCCTTTATGCCGGGGAGCTGTTTTTT
>TRBV25-1|.|TRBJ2-7|11|few
CASSGGYEQYF
TGTGCCAGCAGTGGCGGCTACGAGCAGTACTTC
>TRBV10-3|.|TRBJ2-1|13|.
CAISEGGPNEQFF
TGTGCCATCAGTGAGGGGGGCCCCAATGAGCAGTTCTTC
>TRBV12-3/TRBV12-4|TRBD2|TRBJ2-1|15|.
CASRDPSGLGNEQFF
TGTGCCAGCAGGGATCCTAGCGGGCTTGGCAATGAGCAGTTCTTC
>TRBV19|TRBD1|TRBJ2-5|13|.
CASMGQGWETQYF
TGTGCCAGTATGGGACAGGGGTGGGAGACCCAGTACTTC
>TRBV7-8|.|TRBJ1-5|17|.
CASSFSGDAYSNQPQHF
TGTGCCAGCAGCTTCTCTGGGGACGCCTATAGCAATCAGCCCCAGCATTTT
>TRBV5-1|.|TRBJ2-1|12|.
CASSLVSYEQFF
TGCGCCAGCAGCTTGGTATCGTATGAGCAGTTCTTC